This T cell receptor beta chain was recorded in a study of vaccination effects on CD4 cells after COVID-19. The study, taken as a whole, reports: Early post-infection timepoints were absent, and convalescent patients were few.

Here immunoSEQ multiplex PCR was the method, and the copy in TCRdb shows in-frame clones only, minus some. The sample includes some 35,000 clones, approximately 80% of them seen just once. Concerning this clone: Its antigen is unknown.

The CDR3 sequence is 14 residues long. The V gene's germline CDR1 is SGHRS and CDR2 YFSETQ. The V end was cut by 1 base, the J end by 4 bases, with 11 bases between. Before sequencing took place, the ViraFEST assay used viral peptide pools to expand antigen-specific CD4+ T cells. Isolation of CD4+ T cells took place after more than 9 days of culture. All study participants received two doses of BNT162b2 or mRNA-1273 vaccine. Recipients of the vaccine had no prior SARS-CoV-2 infection and negative nucleocapsid antibodies. Cultures got half-medium changes with IL-2 on days 3 and 7. This TCR came from a human donor who received a COVID-19 vaccine. Some clones in this sample may be carry-over from other donors' samples. Here the sequenced sample was CD4+ T cells from PBMCs cultured with HCoV-NL63 spike peptides, taken after COVID-19 vaccination. This sequence joins TRBV5-1 and TRBJ1-1, with D uncertain. CDR3 DNA: TGCGCCAGCAGCTTGACCGTGGGTAGCACTGAAGCTTTCTTT. Amino acids: CASSLTVGSTEAFF.